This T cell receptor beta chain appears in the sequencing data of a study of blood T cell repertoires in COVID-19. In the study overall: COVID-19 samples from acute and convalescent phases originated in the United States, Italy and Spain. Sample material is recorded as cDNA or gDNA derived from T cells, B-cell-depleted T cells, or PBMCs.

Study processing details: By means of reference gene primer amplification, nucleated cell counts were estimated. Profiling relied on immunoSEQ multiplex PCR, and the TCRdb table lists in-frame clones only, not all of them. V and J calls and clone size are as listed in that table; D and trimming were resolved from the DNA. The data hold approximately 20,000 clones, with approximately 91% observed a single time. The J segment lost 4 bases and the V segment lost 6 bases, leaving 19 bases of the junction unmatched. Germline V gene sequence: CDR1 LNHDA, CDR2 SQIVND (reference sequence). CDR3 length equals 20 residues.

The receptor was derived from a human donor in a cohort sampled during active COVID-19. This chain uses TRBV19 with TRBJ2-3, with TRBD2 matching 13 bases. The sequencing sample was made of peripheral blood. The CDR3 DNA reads TGTGCCAGTAGCCCTTGGGGGACTAGCGGGGTCAGGGTCCGGCCAGATACGCAGTATTTT. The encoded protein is CASSPWGTSGVRVRPDTQYF. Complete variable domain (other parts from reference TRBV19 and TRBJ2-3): DGGITQSPKYLFRKEGQNVTLSCEQNLNHDAMYWYRQDPGQGLRLIYYSQIVNDFQKGDIAEGYSVSREKKESFPLTVTSAQKNPTAFYLCASSPWGTSGVRVRPDTQYFGPGTRLTVL.